A single sample is the source of the 15 T cell receptor beta chains below, sequenced in a study of shared clonotypes between healthy human individuals. This table comes from immunoSEQ multiplex PCR, and its TCRdb copy is limited to in-frame clones, with some not included. The data contain around 940,000 clones, 70% to 85% of them singletons. The sequencing sample was made of memory CD4+ T cells sorted from blood. Sample subset: CD45RA-negative fraction. These receptors were obtained from a man in his late teens or twenties in good health.

As to this clone: Other DNA sequences in the same sample also yield this CDR3. The chain is built from TRBV5-1 and TRBJ2-7; D is perhaps TRBD1 (5 bases). Germline-derived CDR1 and CDR2 are SGHRS and YFSETQ. This CDR3 contains 12 residues. V gave up 3 bases and J gave up 5 bases, with 9 bases separating them. CDR3 nucleotide sequence: TGCGCCAGCAGCTCTTCAGGGAACGAGCAGTACTTC. It translates to CASSSSGNEQYF.

This clone was found a few times. The V call is TRBV6-1, the J call TRBJ1-2; D is unclear. The CDR3 is 13 amino acids. The germline V gene encodes CDR1 MNHNS and CDR2 SASEGT. The ends were cut back, 4 bases at V and 8 bases at J, with 14 bases in the middle. The CDR3 DNA reads as TGTGCCAGCAGTGGTCCGGGAGTAAGCGGCTACACCTTC. This sequence encodes CASSGPGVSGYTF.

As regards this clone: Other nucleotide sequences in the sample specify the same CDR3. The rearrangement links TRBV19 to TRBJ1-1, with a tentative D call TRBD1 (6 bases). The CDR3 length is 14 residues. Germline V lookup: CDR1 LNHDA, CDR2 SQIVND (reference sequence). The V end was cut by 3 bases, the J end by 0 bases, with 8 bases between. CDR3 nucleotides: TGTGCCAGTAGTATTGGGACACTGAACACTGAAGCTTTCTTT. Its protein is CASSIGTLNTEAFF.

This sequence joins TRBV2 and TRBJ2-2, with D uncertain. CDR1 and CDR2 (germline): SNHLY, FYNNEI. With 6 bases removed from V and 2 bases from J, the gap between germline ends came to 10 bases. The CDR3 runs to 14 residues. The CDR3 loop is CASRTASNTGELFF. In DNA, the CDR3 is TGTGCCAGCAGAACAGCAAGCAACACCGGGGAGCTGTTTTTT.

The chain uses TRBV30 and TRBJ1-2; 10 bases align to TRBD1. CDR1 is GTSNPN and CDR2 is SVGIG in the germline V gene (reference sequence). V lost 3 bases and J lost 8; bases outside the gene matches: 15. This CDR3 comprises 16 residues. CDR3: CAWRVKQGQGIRGYTF. The CDR3 DNA follows: TGTGCCTGGAGGGTTAAACAGGGACAGGGGATTAGGGGCTACACCTTC.

J is TRBJ1-2 and V is TRBV7-9; D not certain. The CDR3 sequence is 15 residues long. Germline CDR1 reads SEHNR; CDR2 reads FQNEAQ (reference sequence). The germline V and J ends were trimmed by 4 bases and 0 bases, with 12 bases remaining between them. CDR3 bases: TGTGCCAGCAGCTCTGACAACTACCCTAACTATGGCTACACCTTC. This sequence encodes CASSSDNYPNYGYTF.

Of note for this clone: This specimen includes other DNA sequences encoding the same CDR3. The V gene is TRBV5-1, the J gene TRBJ2-7; no clear D. The CDR3 is made up of 14 amino acids. Germline V gives CDR1 SGHRS, CDR2 YFSETQ. Trimming removed 0 bases at V and 2 bases at J, with 9 bases between. This CDR3 reads CASSLDPQPYEQYF. The CDR3 DNA reads as TGCGCCAGCAGCTTGGATCCCCAGCCCTACGAGCAGTACTTC.

In DNA form, the CDR3 reads TGTGCCAGTAGTGCCCTCCCAGGGGGGAATCAGCCCCAGCATTTT. Its translation: CASSALPGGNQPQHF. V usage is TRBV19 and J usage is TRBJ1-5; 7 bases agree with TRBD1. The germline CDR1 and CDR2 sequences are LNHDA and SQIVND (reference sequence). This CDR3 region has 15 residues. Trimming removed 5 bases from V and 4 bases from J; junction bases left unmatched: 8.

There are many counts of this clone. The chain is built from TRBV5-1 and TRBJ2-7; 8 bases map to TRBD2. V lost 4 bases to trimming and J lost 3 bases; unmatched junction nucleotides: 3. This CDR3 contains 13 residues. Germline CDR1 and CDR2: SGHRS and YFSETQ. This CDR3 is CASSTTSDYEQYF. The CDR3, as DNA: TGCGCCAGCAGCACGACTAGCGACTACGAGCAGTACTTC.

The V and J genes are TRBV5-1 and TRBJ2-5, with 7 bases matching TRBD2. CDR3 length: 14 amino acids. From germline, CDR1 is SGHRS and CDR2 YFSETQ. J lost 2 bases, V lost 6 bases, and 7 bases had no gene match. CDR3 residues: CASTYNGGQETQYF. In DNA, the CDR3 is TGCGCCAGCACCTACAACGGGGGGCAAGAGACCCAGTACTTC. The full variable domain, with the rest looked up from reference TRBV5-1 and TRBJ2-5, is KAGVTQTPRYLIKTRGQQVTLSCSPISGHRSVSWYQQTPGQGLQFLFEYFSETQRNKGNFPGRFSGRQFSNSRSEMNVSTLELGDSALYLCASTYNGGQETQYFGPGTRLLVL.

The chain combines TRBV7-6 with TRBJ1-5; 8 nucleotides align to TRBD1. Trimming at V came to 5 bases and at J to 1 base, leaving 4 bases not matched to a gene. The germline V gene encodes CDR1 SGHVS and CDR2 FNYEAQ. The CDR3 runs 15 residues. In DNA form, the CDR3 reads TGTGCCAGCAGCCTGAGACAGGGGAGCAATCAGCCCCAGCATTTT. It specifies CASSLRQGSNQPQHF.

The CDR3 DNA reads as TGTGCCAGCAGCAAACCCCGGGACAGGGGAAATCAAAACAATCAGCCCCAGCATTTT. Encoded protein: CASSKPRDRGNQNNQPQHF. The rearrangement uses TRBV7-2 and TRBJ1-5; 10 nucleotides agree with TRBD1. Germline loops: CDR1 SGHTA, CDR2 FQGNSA. The CDR3 spans 19 residues. Unmatched junction bases numbered 16, after V lost 5 bases and J lost 3 bases.

This clone was seen a single time. The DNA for the CDR3 is TGTGCCAGCTCACCAATAGTCAGGGGGCAAAATGAGCAGTTCTTC. Its protein is CASSPIVRGQNEQFF. J is TRBJ2-1 and V is TRBV18, with 8 bases identical to TRBD1. Germline V gene sequence: CDR1 KGHSH, CDR2 LQKENI. The V and J ends lost 2 bases and 7 bases, in that order; junction bases with no gene match: 7. The CDR3 runs 15 residues.

V usage is TRBV10-3 and J usage is TRBJ2-7; D remains unclear. CDR3 length: 11 amino acids. Germline values: CDR1 ENHRY, CDR2 SYGVKD. V was trimmed by 10 bases and J by 5 bases, leaving 12 bases between them. The DNA of the CDR3 is TGTGCCACCGGCTTTAGGGACGAGCAGTACTTC. It translates to CATGFRDEQYF.

This clone was recorded once. This chain links TRBV9 with TRBJ1-3; no clear D. The CDR3 has 16 residues. Germline values: CDR1 SGDLS, CDR2 YYNGEE. V lost 0 bases and J 4 bases, leaving 14 bases between the germline ends. CDR3 bases: TGTGCCAGCAGCGTAGACGGCCCGACGAGAGGAAACACCATATATTTT. This codes for CASSVDGPTRGNTIYF.